This T cell receptor (beta chain) is from a study of early T cells in non-severe SARS-CoV-2 infection. Study details: Alpha and beta chains were unpaired, from unsorted whole-blood bulk RNA. Overall study results and limits: Anti-spike CD8 responses were favored in VDJdb matching, and private and CD4 specificities were missed.

This clonotype was counted at least ten times. Its specificity is not known. cDNA molecules, individually, were tagged with unique molecular identifiers. One entry per CDR3 protein results from TCRdb running MiXCR on the 5' RACE reads. Counted here are just under 65,000 distinct CDR3 sequences, approximately 8.8% occurring once; the ten biggest clones make up around 15%. V gave up 2 bases and J gave up 6 bases, with 6 bases separating them. The germline CDR1 and CDR2 sequences are LGHNA and YNFKEQ. CDR3 size: 12 residues. The sequences come from whole blood, collected at baseline. The source is an adult who was a healthcare worker with PCR-confirmed SARS-CoV-2 infection or an uninfected control (not recorded which). The J gene is TRBJ2-3, the V gene TRBV4-2; TRBD1 is a possible D gene (6 bases). The CDR3 DNA reads as TGTGCCAGCAGCCAACAGGGGGATACGCAGTATTTT. Amino acid sequence: CASSQQGDTQYF.